The 17 T cell receptor beta chains below come from one sample, sequenced in a study of T cells after yellow fever vaccination. MiXCR, run by TCRdb on the 5' RACE reads, gives a single entry per CDR3 protein. In the table there are under 200,000 distinct CDR3 sequences, 6.5% to 8.5% of which are singletons. This specimen consisted of CD4+ T cells sorted from PBMCs, obtained 5 days after the first yellow fever vaccination. These receptors all come from a young man who received the YFV17D yellow fever vaccine.

This clonotype appeared many times. CDR3 in DNA: TGTGCCAGCAGCCAGGAAGGGGATTCCTACAATGAGCAGTTCTTC. Its protein is CASSQEGDSYNEQFF. The V call is TRBV9, the J call TRBJ2-1; a weak D match, TRBD1 (5 bases). Germline V gene data show CDR1 as SGDLS and CDR2 as YYNGEE. CDR3 length: 15 residues. V was pared by 4 bases and J by 1 base, with 12 bases between.

The chain combines TRBV27 with TRBJ1-1; D uncertain. The length of the CDR3 is 13 residues. V was cut by 6 bases and J by 5 bases, with 13 bases left in between. Per the germline V gene, CDR1 is MNHEY and CDR2 is SMNVEV (reference sequence). CDR3 sequence (DNA): TGTGCCAGCAGAAGGAACGCGGAAACTGAAGCTTTCTTT. Its translation is CASRRNAETEAFF.

Note on this clonotype: This may arise from a read error, as a much more abundant clone is one base away. The gene calls are TRBV10-3 and TRBJ2-2; the D is unclear. The CDR3 contains 13 residues. CDR1 and CDR2 from the germline V gene are ENHRY and SYGVKD. V lost 11 bases to trimming and J lost 6 bases, with 16 bases between them. This chain's CDR3 is CAAWSSVAGELFF. For the CDR3, the DNA is TGTGCCGCTTGGAGTTCGGTGGCCGGGGAGCTGTTTTTT.

The chain joins TRBV24-1 to TRBJ2-1; TRBD1 matches at 8 bases. Germline V gene lookup returns CDR1 KGHDR and CDR2 SFDVKD. This CDR3 contains 14 residues. V was pared by 1 base and J by 8 bases, with 3 bases of the junction left unmatched. The CDR3 sequence is CATSDLQGEYEQFF. The CDR3 nucleotides read TGTGCCACCAGTGATTTACAGGGGGAATATGAGCAGTTCTTC.

In its sample, this clonotype was seen a few times. The CDR3 coding sequence is TGTGCCAGCAGCTACACAGGGAGGACCTACAATGAGCAGTTCTTC. Translating gives CASSYTGRTYNEQFF. The chain employs TRBV7-9 and TRBJ2-1; D could derive from TRBD1 or TRBD2 (6 bases each). The CDR3 spans 15 residues. V lost 4 bases to trimming and J lost 2 bases, with 12 bases between them. Germline V gives CDR1 SEHNR, CDR2 FQNEAQ (reference sequence).

This clonotype has at least ten counts. DNA for the CDR3: TGTGCCAGCAGCGACCGGGACACTCAGTACTTC. As protein: CASSDRDTQYF. The genes are TRBV11-3 and TRBJ2-5, with D maybe TRBD1 (6 bases). The CDR3 runs 11 residues. Trimming took off 5 bases at V and 11 bases at J, with 12 bases between the two ends. Germline CDR1 and CDR2: SGHNT and YENEEA.

This clonotype has a handful of counts. The genes are TRBV11-2 and TRBJ2-5, with D perhaps assigned TRBD1 or TRBD2 (5 bases each). The germline gives CDR1 SGHAT, CDR2 FQNNGV. The CDR3 has 18 residues. The V gene lost 8 bases and the J gene lost 6 bases, with 31 bases spanning the gap. The CDR3 spells CASHTFGAMQGYDQTQYF. DNA of the CDR3: TGTGCCAGCCATACGTTCGGGGCAATGCAGGGCTACGATCAGACCCAGTACTTC.

This clonotype was picked up many times. The chain uses TRBV12-3 or TRBV12-4 and TRBJ2-3; 11 positions match TRBD2. The CDR3 has 17 amino acids. J lost 4 bases, V lost 2 bases, and 8 bases had no gene match. CDR3 in amino acids: CASSLFSGGAGADTQYF. DNA of the CDR3: TGTGCCAGCAGTTTATTTAGCGGGGGGGCTGGGGCAGATACGCAGTATTTT.

This clonotype was seen repeatedly, ten times or more. The chain combines TRBV19 with TRBJ2-7; 9 bases are a match to TRBD1. Germline CDR1 reads LNHDA; CDR2 reads SQIVND (reference sequence). V lost 6 bases to trimming and J lost 0 bases; unmatched junction nucleotides: 6. This CDR3 has 15 amino acids. The CDR3 here is CASRAGTGSSYEQYF. CDR3 bases: TGTGCCAGTAGGGCCGGGACAGGGAGCTCCTACGAGCAGTACTTC.

The CDR3 loop reads CASSLGTSASFEEQFF. In DNA form, the CDR3 reads TGCGCCAGCAGCTTGGGGACTAGCGCCTCCTTTGAAGAGCAGTTCTTC. The chain recombines TRBV5-1 with TRBJ2-1, with 9 positions matching TRBD2. The V and J ends lost 0 bases and 10 bases, in that order; junction bases with no gene match: 11. Germline V gene sequence: CDR1 SGHRS, CDR2 YFSETQ. The CDR3 is 16 amino acids.

The CDR3 nucleotides read TGTGCCTGGAGTGTCCGTCTGCCTCTTGGGGGGACGGCTTTTCATGAAAAACTGTTTTTT. Residues: CAWSVRLPLGGTAFHEKLFF. This chain uses TRBV30 with TRBJ1-4; weak D call: TRBD1 (5 bases). Germline CDR1 is GTSNPN and CDR2 is SVGIG (reference sequence). This CDR3 has 20 amino acids. Trimming stripped 0 bases from V and 6 bases from J, with 29 bases between.

A few counts support this clonotype. The CDR3 sequence: CASSLTGSNYGYTF. The DNA for the CDR3 is TGTGCCAGCAGCTTAACAGGCTCTAACTATGGCTACACCTTC. The J gene is TRBJ1-2, the V gene TRBV5-4, with D perhaps TRBD1 (5 bases). Per germline, CDR1 SGHNT and CDR2 YYREEE (reference sequence). The CDR3 totals 14 residues. V shed 2 bases and J shed 0 bases, with 8 bases lying between them.

The chain links TRBV30 to TRBJ2-7; D gene uncertain. Germline V gene data show CDR1 as GTSNPN and CDR2 as SVGIG (reference sequence). V dropped 5 bases and J dropped 2 bases, with 10 bases sitting between them. CDR3 length equals 12 residues. CDR3 region: CAWATLPYEQYF. The CDR3 bases are TGTGCCTGGGCGACACTACCCTACGAGCAGTACTTC.

This clonotype was seen more than once but under ten times. The chain employs TRBV5-1 and TRBJ1-4; D is undetermined. V dropped 0 bases and J dropped 0 bases, with 9 bases sitting between them. Germline V gives CDR1 SGHRS, CDR2 YFSETQ. The CDR3 loop spans 16 amino acids. As DNA, the CDR3 is TGCGCCAGCAGCTTGGGTGTGTCTGCAACTAATGAAAAACTGTTTTTT. This sequence encodes CASSLGVSATNEKLFF.

The V call is TRBV2, the J call TRBJ2-3, with a possible D match to TRBD2 (5 bases). The CDR3 spans 12 residues. V dropped 8 bases and J dropped 5 bases, with 11 bases sitting between them. Germline values: CDR1 SNHLY, CDR2 FYNNEI. The CDR3: CASLDRGDTQYF. CDR3 DNA sequence: TGTGCCAGCCTCGATCGGGGAGATACGCAGTATTTT.

This clonotype has more than one count but fewer than ten. This chain joins TRBV6-2 or TRBV6-3 and TRBJ2-5; D gene uncertain. The germline V gene has CDR1 MNHEY and CDR2 SVGEGT. The CDR3 runs 13 residues. V lost 2 bases and J lost 5, with 9 bases in between. CDR3: CASSYDPRETQYF. The CDR3 DNA follows: TGTGCCAGCAGTTACGACCCTCGGGAGACCCAGTACTTC.

The chain links TRBV6-5 to TRBJ2-7; D gene unclear. This CDR3 has 13 residues. In germline, CDR1 is MNHEY, CDR2 SVGAGI. V gave up 0 bases and J gave up 3 bases, with 6 bases separating them. CDR3 residues: CASSYSTDYEQYF. CDR3 nucleotides: TGTGCCAGCAGTTACTCTACAGACTACGAGCAGTACTTC.